What follows describes a single TCR beta chain. These data come from a study of cytomegalovirus exposure and HLA in healthy donors. Background on the study: Genotyping showed less than 85% of approximately 430 donors falling in the Caucasian-associated ancestry cluster.

PCR employed 60 Vbeta and 13 Jbeta primers. The data were produced by immunoSEQ multiplex PCR, yet TCRdb's version contains in-frame clones alone and is incomplete. The sample gives approximately 65,000 clones, 60% to 80% of which show up once; about 17% is in the top ten. The clonotype comes from a man between 35 and 55 years old in good health and CMV-seropositive. The sequencing input was PBMCs.

The CDR3 region is CASTIVGGAGETQYF. The CDR3 DNA is TGCGCCAGCACCATAGTCGGGGGGGCCGGGGAGACCCAGTACTTC. This sequence joins TRBV5-1 and TRBJ2-5; 8 nucleotides match TRBD2. The CDR3 is made up of 15 amino acids. V lost 6 bases to trimming and J lost 5 bases; unmatched junction nucleotides: 12. Germline values: CDR1 SGHRS, CDR2 YFSETQ.